This TCR beta chain was observed in a study of regulatory T cells in long-lasting Graves disease. On this clonotype: Antigen specificity is unknown. Germline and junction disagree at one end, which may indicate a read error.

Findings of the study overall: TCR diversity was lower in persistent than newly diagnosed Graves' disease.

Construction of TCR beta libraries relied on iRepertoire HTBI primers and on Arm-PCR targeting CDR3 regions. One entry per CDR3 protein results from TCRdb running MiXCR on the multiplex PCR reads. This sample has approximately 560,000 distinct CDR3 sequences; around 16% occur once, and the top ten carry 12%. Time point: newly diagnosed GD, antithyroid drugs for less than 3 months. After RNA was extracted from PBMCs, the TCR library was made from it. Guidelines of the American Thyroid Association were used to diagnose Graves' disease. The CDR3 runs 14 residues. The germline V gene encodes CDR1 SGHRS and CDR2 YFSETQ. These data are also associated with another study on T cells in Graves' hyperthyroidism and ophthalmopathy. As that report states: The TCR CDR3 was amplified in a first-round RT-PCR using the HTBI primer set. Also found in blood were most expanded thyroid clonotypes above 0.001.

The sequence was obtained from a man younger than 35 with Graves disease. The specimen comprised peripheral blood mononuclear cells (PBMCs), sampled at new diagnosis, from a patient treated with antithyroid drugs. This rearrangement joins TRBV5-1 to TRBJ2-5; maybe TRBD1 (6 bases). DNA for the CDR3: TGCGCCAGCGGCTTGGGGGACAATCAAGAGACCCAGTACTTC. Amino acid sequence: CASGLGDNQETQYF.